Following are 10 T cell receptor beta chains from one sample sequenced in a study of vaccination effects on CD4 cells after COVID-19. In the ViraFEST assay, antigen-specific CD4+ clonotypes were identified by expansion after peptide-pool stimulation. Cultured cells yielded isolated CD4+ T cells after less than 11 days. Nucleocapsid antibody tests were negative, and the vaccine recipients had no prior SARS-CoV-2 infection. Antigens of these TCRs are unknown. Assay: immunoSEQ multiplex PCR; the TCRdb copy retains only in-frame clones and omits some. The repertoire includes about 25,000 clones, about three quarters of them detected once, and about 5% sits in the top ten. This material consisted of CD4+ T cells from PBMCs cultured with SARS-CoV-2 spike peptides, taken before COVID-19 vaccination. All receptors come from a human donor who received a COVID-19 vaccine.

The chain uses TRBV6-5 and TRBJ1-5; D unclear. The V end was cut by 4 bases, the J end by 5 bases, with 12 bases between. CDR3 length equals 14 residues. The V gene's germline CDR1 is MNHEY and CDR2 SVGAGI. This CDR3 reads CASSSEDRHQPQHF. As DNA, the CDR3 is TGTGCCAGCAGTTCAGAGGACCGACATCAGCCCCAGCATTTT.

This clone has just a few counts. V usage is TRBV5-1 and J usage is TRBJ1-2; TRBD1 is a possible D gene (5 bases). V was trimmed by 2 bases and J by 1 base, leaving 21 bases between them. Germline CDR1 reads SGHRS; CDR2 reads YFSETQ. The length of the CDR3 is 18 residues. CDR3 bases: TGCGCCAGCAGCTTAACAGAGCAGGGTCGAGGGCTTAACTATGGCTACACCTTC. Its translation: CASSLTEQGRGLNYGYTF.

This sequence joins TRBV10-3 and TRBJ1-2; TRBD1 matches 8 bases. The V gene's germline CDR1 is ENHRY and CDR2 SYGVKD. The ends lost 3 bases at V and 7 bases at J; junction bases unmatched: 4. The CDR3 extends over 13 amino acids. In DNA form, the CDR3 reads TGTGCCATCAGTGAAGGGACAGGAGGTGGCTACACCTTC. Its protein is CAISEGTGGGYTF.

The chain links TRBV5-4 to TRBJ1-2, with 12 bases identical to TRBD1. The CDR3 is 13 amino acids. CDR1 and CDR2 (germline): SGHNT, YYREEE (reference sequence). Trimming removed 7 bases from V and 7 bases from J; junction bases left unmatched: 5. The CDR3: CASRGTGGFGYTF. CDR3 nucleotide sequence: TGTGCCAGCCGAGGGACAGGGGGCTTTGGCTACACCTTC. Full variable domain (missing parts from reference TRBV5-4 and TRBJ1-2): ETGVTQSPTHLIKTRGQQVTLRCSSQSGHNTVSWYQQALGQGPQFIFQYYREEENGRGNFPPRFSGLQFPNYSSELNVNALELDDSALYLCASRGTGGFGYTFGSGTRLTVV.

This clone has more than one count but fewer than ten. The chain employs TRBV19 and TRBJ1-2; a weak D match, TRBD1 (5 bases). Trimming stripped 5 bases from V and 7 bases from J, with 14 bases between. Per germline, CDR1 LNHDA and CDR2 SQIVND (reference sequence). This CDR3 has 13 amino acids. The CDR3 nucleotides are TGTGCCAGTAGTCCGGAGGGAAGGGGTGGCTACACCTTC. Translating gives CASSPEGRGGYTF.

This chain links TRBV7-6 with TRBJ2-5; 8 bases line up with TRBD2. V shed 5 bases, J shed 7 bases, and the junction held 3 bases outside the gene matches. Germline-derived CDR1 and CDR2 are SGHVS and FNYEAQ. The CDR3 is 12 amino acids. In nucleotides, the CDR3 is TGTGCCAGCAGCCCGGGAGGGGGGACCCAGTACTTC. This translates into CASSPGGGTQYF. The full variable domain, rest sourced from reference TRBV7-6 and TRBJ2-5, is GAGVSQSPRYKVTKRGQDVALRCDPISGHVSLYWYRQALGQGPEFLTYFNYEAQQDKSGLPNDRFSAERPEGSISTLTIQRTEQRDSAMYRCASSPGGGTQYFGPGTRLLVL.

The CDR3 spells CASSLQGSEETQYF. CDR3 nucleotide sequence: TGTGCCAGCAGCCTCCAGGGGTCTGAGGAGACCCAGTACTTC. The chain recombines TRBV5-4 with TRBJ2-5; a possible D gene is TRBD1 (6 bases). The CDR3 runs to 14 residues. With 4 bases removed from V and 5 bases from J, the gap between germline ends came to 15 bases. Germline assignment: CDR1 SGHNT and CDR2 YYREEE (reference sequence).

The rearrangement joins TRBV9 to TRBJ2-2; D gene ambiguous. The CDR3 runs 13 residues. Germline V gene lookup returns CDR1 SGDLS and CDR2 YYNGEE. V was pared by 3 bases and J by 6 bases, with 9 bases between. The CDR3 here is CASSDLGAGELFF. The CDR3 DNA follows: TGTGCCAGCAGCGACCTTGGGGCCGGGGAGCTGTTTTTT.

In its sample, this clone was seen a few times. The CDR3 is CASSQGSGGYTF. CDR3 nucleotides: TGTGCCAGCAGCCAAGGGTCAGGTGGCTACACCTTC. The chain combines TRBV14 with TRBJ1-2; no reliable D call. V was pared by 1 base and J by 7 bases, with 7 bases between. CDR3 size: 12 residues. The germline V gene has CDR1 SGHDN and CDR2 FVKESK. Variable domain in full (rest from reference TRBV14 and TRBJ1-2): EAGVTQFPSHSVIEKGQTVTLRCDPISGHDNLYWYRRVMGKEIKFLLHFVKESKQDESGMPNNRFLAERTGGTYSTLKVQPAELEDSGVYFCASSQGSGGYTFGSGTRLTVV.

The rearrangement joins TRBV7-9 to TRBJ1-1; maybe TRBD1 (5 bases). The length of the CDR3 is 14 residues. Germline CDR1 reads SEHNR; CDR2 reads FQNEAQ (reference sequence). V dropped 1 base and J dropped 5 bases, with 11 bases sitting between them. This CDR3 reads CASSLEGGGTEAFF. The CDR3 region has the DNA TGTGCCAGCAGCTTAGAAGGTGGGGGAACTGAAGCTTTCTTT. Complete variable domain (other parts from reference TRBV7-9 and TRBJ1-1): DTGVSQNPRHKITKRGQNVTFRCDPISEHNRLYWYRQTLGQGPEFLTYFQNEAQLEKSRLLSDRFSAERPKGSFSTLEIQRTEQGDSAMYLCASSLEGGGTEAFFGQGTRLTVV.